The text below deals with one TCR beta chain. Its antigen is as yet unknown. The data are from a study of shared clonotypes between healthy human individuals. Generated by immunoSEQ multiplex PCR, the TCRdb table keeps only in-frame clones and is missing some. The sample includes about 1 million clones, about 75% of them seen just once. Study results and caveats: Sampling was confined to blood; repertoires within tissues likely differ.

The TCR originated in a man aged 18 to 30 in good health. Sequenced: memory CD4+ T cells sorted from blood. Subset of the sample: CD45RA-negative fraction.

CDR3 amino acids: CASSPRAQTYNEQFF. CDR3 in DNA: TGTGCCAGCAGCCCCCGAGCCCAAACCTACAATGAGCAGTTCTTC. The rearrangement uses TRBV2 and TRBJ2-1; the D is unclear. The CDR3 is made up of 15 amino acids. Trimming pared 6 bases from V and 2 bases from J, leaving 14 bases between. Germline V gives CDR1 SNHLY, CDR2 FYNNEI. Drawing the rest from reference TRBV2 and TRBJ2-1, the complete variable domain is EPEVTQTPSHQVTQMGQEVILRCVPISNHLYFYWYRQILGQKVEFLVSFYNNEISEKSEIFDDQFSVERPDGSNFTLKIRSTKLEDSAMYFCASSPRAQTYNEQFFGPGTRLTVL.